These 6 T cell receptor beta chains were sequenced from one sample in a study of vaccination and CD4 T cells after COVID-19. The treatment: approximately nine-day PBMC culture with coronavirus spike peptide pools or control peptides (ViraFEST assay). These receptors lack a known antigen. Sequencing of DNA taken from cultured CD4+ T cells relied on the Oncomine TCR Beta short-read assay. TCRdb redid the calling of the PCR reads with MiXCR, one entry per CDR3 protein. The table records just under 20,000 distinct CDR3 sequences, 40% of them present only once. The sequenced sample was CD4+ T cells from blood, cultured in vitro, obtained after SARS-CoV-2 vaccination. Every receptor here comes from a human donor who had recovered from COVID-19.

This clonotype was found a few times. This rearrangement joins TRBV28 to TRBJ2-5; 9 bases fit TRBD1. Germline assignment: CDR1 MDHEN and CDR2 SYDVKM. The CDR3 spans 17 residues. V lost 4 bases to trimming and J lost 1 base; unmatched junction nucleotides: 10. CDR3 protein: CASSSQQGAMGQETQYF. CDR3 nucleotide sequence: TGTGCCAGCAGTTCCCAACAGGGGGCGATGGGCCAAGAGACCCAGTACTTC. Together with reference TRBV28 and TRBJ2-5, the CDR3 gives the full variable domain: DVKVTQSSRYLVKRTGEKVFLECVQDMDHENMFWYRQDPGLGLRLIYFSYDVKMKEKGDIPEGYSVSREKKERFSLILESASTNQTSMYLCASSSQQGAMGQETQYFGPGTRLLVL.

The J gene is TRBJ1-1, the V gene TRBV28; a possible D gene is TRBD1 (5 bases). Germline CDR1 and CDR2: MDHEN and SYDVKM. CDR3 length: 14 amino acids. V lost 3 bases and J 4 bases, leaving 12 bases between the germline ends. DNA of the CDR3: TGTGCCAGCAGTTTTCGTCAGGGCTTCACTGAAGCTTTCTTT. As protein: CASSFRQGFTEAFF.

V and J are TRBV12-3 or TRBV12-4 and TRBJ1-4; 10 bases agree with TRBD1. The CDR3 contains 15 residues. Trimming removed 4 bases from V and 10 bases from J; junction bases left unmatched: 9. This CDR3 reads CASSSPGTGDRKLFF. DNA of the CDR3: TGTGCCAGCAGTTCCCCCGGGACAGGGGATCGAAAACTGTTTTTT.

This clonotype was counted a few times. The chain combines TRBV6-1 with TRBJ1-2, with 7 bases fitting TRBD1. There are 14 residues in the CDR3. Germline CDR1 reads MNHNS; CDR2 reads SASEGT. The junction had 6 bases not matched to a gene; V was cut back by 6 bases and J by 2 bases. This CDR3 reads CASRRQGRNYGYTF. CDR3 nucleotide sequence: TGTGCCAGCAGGCGACAGGGAAGGAACTATGGCTACACCTTC.

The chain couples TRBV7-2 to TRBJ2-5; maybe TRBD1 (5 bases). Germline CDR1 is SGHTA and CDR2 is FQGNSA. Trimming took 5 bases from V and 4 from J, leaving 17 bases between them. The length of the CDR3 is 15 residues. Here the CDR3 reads CASSPQAGQGETQYF. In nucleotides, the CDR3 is TGTGCCAGCAGCCCCCAGGCAGGGCAGGGAGAGACCCAGTACTTC.

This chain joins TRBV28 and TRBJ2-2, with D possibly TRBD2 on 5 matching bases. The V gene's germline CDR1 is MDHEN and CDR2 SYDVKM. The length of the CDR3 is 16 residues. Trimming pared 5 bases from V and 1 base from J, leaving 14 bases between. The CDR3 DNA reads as TGTGCCAGCAGTCCCGGTTCCGGGGAGAACACCGGGGAGCTGTTTTTT. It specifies CASSPGSGENTGELFF.